The text below deals with one T cell receptor (beta chain). Its target is unknown. Unique molecular identifiers were used in preparing the TCRbeta library. A single record per CDR3 protein comes from TCRdb applying MiXCR to the PCR reads. The sample lists fewer than 400,000 distinct CDR3 sequences, about a quarter occurring once. Germline CDR1 is SQVTM and CDR2 is ANQGSEA. The ends were cut back, 0 bases at V and 1 base at J, with 12 bases in the middle. The CDR3 is made up of 15 amino acids. The data stem from a study of T-cell reconstitution after alpha-beta-depleted transplantation in children. Study-wide findings and caveats: T-cell counts and diversity were attributed mostly to newly produced T cells one year after transplant. In some patients, recipient T cells and intrathymic progenitors surviving conditioning explained high day-60 diversity. The study reportedly traced alpha-beta T cells about two months after transplant to several hundred expanded graft clones.

This specimen consisted of PBMCs, mostly from graft donor cells, obtained 180 days after TCRalphabeta/CD19-depleted stem cell transplant. This TCR was sampled from a male patient between 10 and 17 years old who had a stem cell transplant for acute lymphoblastic leukemia, so the T cells may come from the graft donor. This chain links TRBV29-1 with TRBJ2-5; a possible D gene is TRBD2 (5 bases). CDR3 coding DNA: TGCAGCGTTGAAGATTTTGGGCGGGCCCAAGAGACCCAGTACTTC. This codes for CSVEDFGRAQETQYF.